Listed here are 6 T cell receptor beta chains from one sample, sequenced in a study of T cell responses to AZD1222 COVID-19 vaccine (dated by TCRdb to the early 2020s). The library was prepared using the immunoSEQ multiplex PCR assay. What TCRdb holds here is the immuneACCESS table cut down to in-frame rearrangements. Part of the clones is not present; checked against another copy, under half of the missing clones reflect an unresolved V gene, and the others are unexplained. The sample table contains 95,000 to 110,000 clones; only one count was recorded for over 80% of them. Jointly, the top ten make up more than 8% of the sample. The sample's time point label is to be understood as: baseline before first vaccination. The specimen comprised peripheral blood, sampled on day 0 of AZD1222 vaccination. The receptors come from an adult in good health.

The rearrangement joins TRBV7-6 to TRBJ2-1; D remains unclear. Germline CDR1 and CDR2: SGHVS and FNYEAQ. CDR3 length: 16 residues. The ends were cut back, 5 bases at V and 7 bases at J, with 21 bases in the middle. The CDR3 nucleotides read TGTGCCAGCAGCCTGCAAACCGCAGAAGTAGGGAATGAGCAGTTCTTC. This encodes CASSLQTAEVGNEQFF.

V and J are TRBV2 and TRBJ2-6; D unresolved. The CDR3 has 15 amino acids. Germline CDR1 reads SNHLY; CDR2 reads FYNNEI. Trimming removed 5 bases from V and 4 bases from J, with 12 bases in between. In DNA, the CDR3 is TGTGCCAGCAGTTTTCTCGGGTCCGGGGCCAACGTCCTGACTTTC. Translation gives CASSFLGSGANVLTF. The complete variable domain, with remaining parts taken from reference TRBV2 and TRBJ2-6, reads EPEVTQTPSHQVTQMGQEVILRCVPISNHLYFYWYRQILGQKVEFLVSFYNNEISEKSEIFDDQFSVERPDGSNFTLKIRSTKLEDSAMYFCASSFLGSGANVLTFGAGSRLTVL.

The chain is built from TRBV11-2 and TRBJ2-2; 10 bases map to TRBD1. The germline CDR1 and CDR2 sequences are SGHAT and FQNNGV. CDR3 length: 18 amino acids. The V gene end was trimmed by 5 bases and the J gene end by 2 bases; junction bases not matched to a gene: 11. This CDR3 is CASSRGTGASLNTGELFF. CDR3 nucleotides: TGTGCCAGCAGCCGAGGGACAGGGGCATCTCTTAACACCGGGGAGCTGTTTTTT.

CDR3: CASGPGPNTYEQYF. The DNA of the CDR3 is TGCGCCAGCGGCCCCGGGCCGAACACCTACGAGCAGTACTTC. This chain uses TRBV23-1 with TRBJ2-7; D not certain. TRBV23-1 is identified as an open reading frame with a role that is uncertain. The CDR3 runs to 14 residues. Between the trimmed V and J ends, which lost 8 bases and 2 bases, there was a span of 16 bases.

This chain uses TRBV6-1 with TRBJ1-2, with D uncertain. Germline CDR1 reads MNHNS; CDR2 reads SASEGT. V was shortened by 0 bases and J by 2 bases, with 4 bases between the two germline ends. This CDR3 region has 13 residues. CDR3 sequence: CASSEAGNYGYTF. For the CDR3, the DNA is TGTGCCAGCAGTGAAGCAGGGAACTATGGCTACACCTTC.

CDR3: CASSPPQFQNTEAFF. Here the CDR3 DNA reads TGTGCCAGCAGTCCCCCGCAGTTTCAGAACACTGAAGCTTTCTTT. The chain uses TRBV6-5 and TRBJ1-1, with D uncertain. V was cut by 5 bases and J by 1 base, with 14 bases left in between. The CDR3 covers 15 residues. Germline-derived CDR1 and CDR2 are MNHEY and SVGAGI.